This T cell receptor beta chain was profiled in a study of T cells after yellow fever vaccination. There are 15 residues in the CDR3. Trimming took 5 bases from V and 6 from J; bases not matched to a gene: 8. Germline CDR1 MNHEY, CDR2 SVGEGT. TCRdb fed the 5' RACE reads into MiXCR, producing one record per CDR3 protein. The sample consists of 550,000 or so distinct CDR3 sequences, about 19% of them appearing once. The TCR comes from a man aged 25 to 45 who received the YFV17D yellow fever vaccine. Specimen: PBMCs, collected 15 days after the yellow fever booster vaccination. This chain links TRBV6-2 or TRBV6-3 with TRBJ1-5; TRBD1 agrees at 9 bases. The CDR3, as DNA: TGTGCCAGCAGTCGGACAGGGGCCCTTCTTCAGCCCCAGCATTTT. This sequence encodes CASSRTGALLQPQHF.